The T cell receptor beta chain under discussion was sequenced for a study of CD4+ T cells in melanoma. The CDR3 length is 16 residues. Germline V gene lookup returns CDR1 SGHNT and CDR2 YYREEE (reference sequence). The trim removed 4 bases at V and 10 bases at J, leaving 12 bases unmatched. Produced via immunoSEQ multiplex PCR; TCRdb's table is partial and in-frame only. The sample lists 10,000 to 12,000 clones, roughly two thirds occurring once. Study-wide points: Reportedly, melanoma neoantigen-specific CD4+ T cells showed varied differentiation states. CD8+ T cell, macrophage and B cell function reportedly correlated with neoantigen-specific CD4+ T cells.

As for this clone: Its antigen is not known.

Sequencing was performed on cells from a culture (not recorded whether cultured in vitro). This clonotype originated in a human donor with melanoma. This rearrangement joins TRBV5-4 to TRBJ1-6; 9 nucleotides align to TRBD1. The CDR3 region is CASSLTGQGWGSPLHF. CDR3 DNA: TGTGCCAGCAGCCTCACCGGACAGGGGTGGGGGTCACCCCTCCACTTT. The full variable domain, rest sourced from reference TRBV5-4 and TRBJ1-6, is ETGVTQSPTHLIKTRGQQVTLRCSSQSGHNTVSWYQQALGQGPQFIFQYYREEENGRGNFPPRFSGLQFPNYSSELNVNALELDDSALYLCASSLTGQGWGSPLHFGNGTRLTVT.